The 28 T cell receptor beta chains in this list originate from one sample, sequenced in a study of blood T cell repertoires in COVID-19 (dated by TCRdb to 2018 to 2021). Library method: the immunoSEQ multiplex PCR assay. The source is immuneACCESS, and TCRdb retained only in-frame sequences with V and J called. Part of the clones is not carried over; for the studies checked, unresolved V genes explain less than half of this, and the remainder is unexplained. A total of fewer than 250,000 clones appear in this sample, approximately 84% of them only once. More than 4% of the sample is taken by the ten largest. The sample was peripheral blood. Receptors were obtained from a man aged 50 to 60 with acute or convalescent COVID-19.

V usage is TRBV7-8 and J usage is TRBJ2-7, with 11 nucleotides matching TRBD2. The CDR3 covers 15 residues. V shed 1 base, J shed 9 bases, and the junction held 8 bases outside the gene matches. Per germline, CDR1 SGHVS and CDR2 FQNEAQ. CDR3 region: CASSLGALAGEVQYF. The CDR3 DNA is TGTGCCAGCAGCTTAGGAGCACTAGCGGGAGAGGTGCAGTACTTC.

This clone appeared once. The chain links TRBV28 to TRBJ2-7, with unresolved D. Trimming shortened V by 5 bases and J by 6 bases, and 17 bases separated the two germline ends. The CDR3 runs 14 residues. Germline values: CDR1 MDHEN, CDR2 SYDVKM. The CDR3 region is CASSPPLEAGEQYF. The DNA of the CDR3 is TGTGCCAGCAGTCCGCCCCTAGAGGCCGGCGAGCAGTACTTC.

V and J are TRBV12-5 and TRBJ2-2; 10 bases line up with TRBD2. Germline loops: CDR1 LGHNT, CDR2 FRNRAP. Unmatched junction bases numbered 3, after V lost 5 bases and J lost 3 bases. This CDR3 has 15 residues. The CDR3 reads CASGLGLADTGELFF. The DNA for the CDR3 is TGTGCTAGTGGTCTCGGACTAGCGGACACCGGGGAGCTGTTTTTT.

This clone has a single count. The chain recombines TRBV5-1 with TRBJ2-1, with 9 bases that match TRBD2. This CDR3 region has 15 residues. Trimming took 1 base from V and 5 from J; bases not matched to a gene: 4. Germline V CDR1 and CDR2: SGHRS, YFSETQ. CDR3: CASSLPTSGNNEQFF. CDR3 DNA sequence: TGCGCCAGCAGCTTGCCGACTAGCGGTAACAATGAGCAGTTCTTC.

V usage is TRBV6-1 and J usage is TRBJ2-7; TRBD2 might be the D (5 bases). CDR3 length: 14 residues. Germline-derived CDR1 and CDR2 are MNHNS and SASEGT. V lost 2 bases and J 3 bases, leaving 11 bases between the germline ends. The CDR3 DNA is TGTGCCAGCAGTGAAAGCGGACGGTTCTACGAGCAGTACTTC. This sequence encodes CASSESGRFYEQYF.

Written as DNA, the CDR3 is TGTGCCAGTAGTATAGGGGGGAGGTCCGAGCAGTACTTC. Translating gives CASSIGGRSEQYF. The chain uses TRBV19 and TRBJ2-7; the D gene is possibly TRBD2 (6 bases). CDR3 length equals 13 residues. Germline-derived CDR1 and CDR2 are LNHDA and SQIVND (reference sequence). V was pared by 1 base and J by 6 bases, with 10 bases between.

The chain links TRBV6-1 to TRBJ2-7; D gene unclear. Trimming shortened V by 1 base and J by 0 bases, and 7 bases separated the two germline ends. This CDR3 is 14 amino acids long. Germline CDR1 MNHNS, CDR2 SASEGT. The CDR3 DNA reads as TGTGCCAGCAGTGAAGAAAACTTCTCCTACGAGCAGTACTTC. Residues: CASSEENFSYEQYF.

The genes are TRBV20-1 and TRBJ2-1; 14 nucleotides align to TRBD2. After removal of 3 bases from V and 8 bases from J, the junction contained 6 bases not matched to a gene. The CDR3 consists of 15 residues. Germline values: CDR1 DFQATT, CDR2 SNEGSKA (reference sequence). CDR3 residues: CSASGTSGSIDEQFF. In DNA form, the CDR3 reads TGCAGTGCTAGTGGGACTAGCGGGAGTATTGATGAGCAGTTCTTC.

CDR3 residues: CASSNLDRQGATGGYTF. In nucleotides, the CDR3 is TGTGCCAGCAGCAACCTTGACAGACAGGGGGCTACGGGTGGCTACACCTTC. V is TRBV7-3 and J is TRBJ1-2, with 10 bases aligning to TRBD1. Trimming at V came to 5 bases and at J to 7 bases, leaving 16 bases not matched to a gene. This CDR3 contains 17 residues. Germline CDR1 SGHTA, CDR2 FQGTGA.

This clone was found a few times. The chain links TRBV6-5 to TRBJ2-7; perhaps TRBD2 as D (6 bases). This CDR3 contains 14 residues. CDR1 is MNHEY and CDR2 is SVGAGI in the germline V gene. Trimming took off 8 bases at V and 2 bases at J, with 16 bases between the two ends. The CDR3 DNA is TGTGCCAGCTATTCCCGGGGGACCACCTACGAGCAGTACTTC. Residues: CASYSRGTTYEQYF.

Only one count was recorded for this clone. The chain has TRBV10-1 and TRBJ1-1; no clear D gene. The CDR3 contains 14 residues. Germline-derived CDR1 and CDR2 are WNHNN and SYGVQD (reference sequence). The V end lost 2 bases, the J end lost 1 base, and 8 bases lay between the germline ends. CDR3: CASSERRTNTEAFF. As DNA, the CDR3 is TGCGCCAGCAGTGAGAGGAGGACGAACACTGAAGCTTTCTTT.

The V gene is TRBV15, the J gene TRBJ2-7, with 9 bases aligning to TRBD1. Trimming removed 5 bases from V and 2 bases from J; junction bases left unmatched: 4. From germline, CDR1 is LNHNV and CDR2 YYDKDF (reference sequence). There are 14 residues in the CDR3. The CDR3 bases are TGTGCCACCAGCGCCCGACAGGGGGCCTACGAGCAGTACTTC. Translating it yields CATSARQGAYEQYF.

This chain uses TRBV9 with TRBJ1-5, with 7 bases aligning to TRBD1. V dropped 5 bases and J dropped 2; count of bases not matched to a gene: 4. The CDR3 is 14 residues long. Germline CDR1 reads SGDLS; CDR2 reads YYNGEE. In DNA form, the CDR3 reads TGTGCCAGCAGGAGACAGGGTGGCAATCAGCCCCAGCATTTT. Translating it yields CASRRQGGNQPQHF. Looking up the rest from reference TRBV9 and TRBJ1-5 gives the full variable domain: DSGVTQTPKHLITATGQRVTLRCSPRSGDLSVYWYQQSLDQGLQFLIQYYNGEERAKGNILERFSAQQFPDLHSELNLSSLELGDSALYFCASRRQGGNQPQHFGDGTRLSIL.

The chain uses TRBV19 and TRBJ2-4; TRBD1 is a possible D gene (6 bases). Per the germline V gene, CDR1 is LNHDA and CDR2 is SQIVND (reference sequence). V lost 5 bases, J lost 7 bases, and 18 bases lay in between. The length of the CDR3 is 15 residues. CDR3 loop: CASSPKEGDRNIQYF. Here the CDR3 DNA reads TGTGCCAGTAGTCCTAAAGAGGGGGATCGGAACATTCAGTACTTC. The variable domain in full, completed from reference TRBV19 and TRBJ2-4, reads DGGITQSPKYLFRKEGQNVTLSCEQNLNHDAMYWYRQDPGQGLRLIYYSQIVNDFQKGDIAEGYSVSREKKESFPLTVTSAQKNPTAFYLCASSPKEGDRNIQYFGAGTRLSVL.

This clone was counted a single time. The V and J genes are TRBV9 and TRBJ1-4; 7 bases match TRBD1. The ends lost 0 bases at V and 0 bases at J; junction bases unmatched: 8. Germline V CDR1 and CDR2: SGDLS, YYNGEE. This CDR3 has 18 amino acids. The CDR3 loop is CASSVDPLQGATNEKLFF. The CDR3, as DNA: TGTGCCAGCAGCGTAGACCCCCTCCAGGGGGCAACTAATGAAAAACTGTTTTTT.

For the CDR3, the DNA is TGTGCCAGCAGACCGCAGGGGGCCTACAATCAGCCCCAGCATTTT. Amino acids: CASRPQGAYNQPQHF. The rearrangement joins TRBV28 to TRBJ1-5, with 8 bases aligning to TRBD1. Trimming cost V 6 bases and J 3 bases; bases outside gene matches: 7. Germline lookup yields CDR1 MDHEN and CDR2 SYDVKM. The CDR3 has 15 amino acids.

The rearrangement uses TRBV6-5 and TRBJ2-5; D ambiguous. Germline assignment: CDR1 MNHEY and CDR2 SVGAGI. CDR3 length: 13 residues. Trimming took 7 bases from V and 5 from J, leaving 14 bases between them. The CDR3 region is CASNLGRLETQYF. Written as DNA, the CDR3 is TGTGCCAGCAACCTTGGGCGTCTGGAGACCCAGTACTTC.

The J gene is TRBJ1-2, the V gene TRBV6-6; 7 nucleotides match TRBD1. Germline CDR1 and CDR2: MNHNY and SVGAGI (reference sequence). The CDR3 has 14 residues. J was trimmed by 8 bases and V by 2 bases; bases with no gene match: 8. The CDR3 sequence is CASSYRQGDGGYTF. The CDR3 DNA is TGTGCCAGCAGTTACAGACAGGGAGATGGAGGCTACACCTTC.

The rearrangement links TRBV9 to TRBJ1-3; D is uncertain. Germline V CDR1 and CDR2: SGDLS, YYNGEE. This CDR3 is built from 16 residues. The V end lost 0 bases, the J end lost 3 bases, and 13 bases lay between the germline ends. DNA for the CDR3: TGTGCCAGCAGCGTAGTCCCGGAGGGCAATGGAAACACCATATATTTT. It translates to CASSVVPEGNGNTIYF.

The chain employs TRBV19 and TRBJ1-1; TRBD1 matches at 7 bases. The J segment lost 4 bases and the V segment lost 3 bases, leaving 8 bases of the junction unmatched. The CDR3 totals 15 residues. Germline CDR1 reads LNHDA; CDR2 reads SQIVND (reference sequence). CDR3 protein: CASSIPQGVFTEAFF. As DNA, the CDR3 is TGTGCCAGTAGTATCCCCCAGGGGGTTTTCACTGAAGCTTTCTTT.

The V and J genes are TRBV4-1 and TRBJ2-2; TRBD1 matches 8 bases. The CDR3 spans 15 residues. With V trimmed by 4 bases and J by 7 bases, 8 bases remained unmatched. Germline assignment: CDR1 MGHRA and CDR2 YSYEKL. Written as DNA, the CDR3 is TGCGCCAGCAGCCCCCTAGGACAGGGCCGCGGGGAGCTGTTTTTT. Protein sequence: CASSPLGQGRGELFF.

The J gene is TRBJ2-1, the V gene TRBV11-2; the D gene is possibly TRBD2 (5 bases). The CDR3 loop spans 15 amino acids. CDR1 is SGHAT, CDR2 FQNNGV, per germline. The ends were cut back, 5 bases at V and 0 bases at J, with 11 bases in the middle. The CDR3 DNA reads TGTGCCAGCAGCCTCCAAGACTACTCCTACAATGAGCAGTTCTTC. Amino acids: CASSLQDYSYNEQFF.

The CDR3 DNA sequence: TGTGCCAGCAGCACCCCCCGGGAGCGAGGCCAGCCCCAGCATTTT. It encodes CASSTPRERGQPQHF. V is TRBV6-5 and J is TRBJ1-5, with D unresolved. The V gene's germline CDR1 is MNHEY and CDR2 SVGAGI. This CDR3 is built from 15 residues. V dropped 6 bases and J dropped 7 bases, with 19 bases sitting between them.

This clone was detected only a few times. V usage is TRBV27 and J usage is TRBJ1-2; D uncertain. Germline values: CDR1 MNHEY, CDR2 SMNVEV (reference sequence). This CDR3 region has 14 residues. Trimming pared 2 bases from V and 2 bases from J, leaving 9 bases between. This chain's CDR3 is CASSLGGGNYGYTF. Here the CDR3 DNA reads TGTGCCAGCAGTTTAGGCGGCGGCAACTATGGCTACACCTTC.

The chain couples TRBV5-1 to TRBJ2-1, with D perhaps TRBD1 (5 bases). The germline V gene has CDR1 SGHRS and CDR2 YFSETQ. V dropped 7 bases and J dropped 5 bases, with 22 bases sitting between them. The CDR3 consists of 16 residues. This chain's CDR3 is CASLRPAPDRNNEQFF. CDR3 DNA sequence: TGCGCCAGCCTACGACCCGCCCCTGACAGAAACAATGAGCAGTTCTTC. Looking up the rest from reference TRBV5-1 and TRBJ2-1 gives the full variable domain: KAGVTQTPRYLIKTRGQQVTLSCSPISGHRSVSWYQQTPGQGLQFLFEYFSETQRNKGNFPGRFSGRQFSNSRSEMNVSTLELGDSALYLCASLRPAPDRNNEQFFGPGTRLTVL.

This clone was counted a single time. The chain has TRBV7-2 and TRBJ2-5; the match to TRBD2 covers 7 bases. V lost 5 bases, J lost 2 bases, and 2 bases stayed unmatched. CDR1 is SGHTA and CDR2 is FQGNSA in the germline V gene. This CDR3 contains 13 residues. The CDR3: CASSPGRQETQYF. In DNA, the CDR3 is TGTGCCAGCAGCCCCGGGAGGCAAGAGACCCAGTACTTC.

V usage is TRBV29-1 and J usage is TRBJ1-2, with 12 nucleotides matching TRBD1. The J segment lost 6 bases and the V segment lost 6 bases, leaving 5 bases of the junction unmatched. CDR3 length: 13 amino acids. Germline lookup yields CDR1 SQVTM and CDR2 ANQGSEA. The CDR3 nucleotides are TGCAGCGTCGAGGGACAGGGGGCGAATGGCTACACCTTC. Its translation is CSVEGQGANGYTF.

The chain is built from TRBV3-1 (or the pseudogene TRBV3-2) and TRBJ1-1, with a possible D match to TRBD1 (6 bases). CDR3 size: 14 residues. CDR1 LGHDT and CDR2 YNNKEL come from the germline V gene (reference sequence). The V gene lost 4 bases and the J gene lost 2 bases, with 11 bases spanning the gap. The DNA of the CDR3 is TGTGCCAGCAGCCTCGGACAGTTCAACACTGAAGCTTTCTTT. It specifies CASSLGQFNTEAFF.